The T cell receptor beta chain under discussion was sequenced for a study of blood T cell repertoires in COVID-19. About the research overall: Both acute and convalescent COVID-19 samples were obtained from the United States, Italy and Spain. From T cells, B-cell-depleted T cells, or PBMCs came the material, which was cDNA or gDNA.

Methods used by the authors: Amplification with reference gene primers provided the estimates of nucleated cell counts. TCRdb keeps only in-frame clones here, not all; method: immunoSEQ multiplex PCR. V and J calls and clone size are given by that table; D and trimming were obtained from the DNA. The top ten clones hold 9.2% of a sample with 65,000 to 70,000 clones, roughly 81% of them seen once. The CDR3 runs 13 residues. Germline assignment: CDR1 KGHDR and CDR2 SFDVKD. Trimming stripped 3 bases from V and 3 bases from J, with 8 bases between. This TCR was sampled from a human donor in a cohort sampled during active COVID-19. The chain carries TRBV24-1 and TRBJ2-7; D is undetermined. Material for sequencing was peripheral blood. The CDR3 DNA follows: TGTGCCACCAGTGATCGGCAGGACTACGAGCAGTACTTC. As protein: CATSDRQDYEQYF.